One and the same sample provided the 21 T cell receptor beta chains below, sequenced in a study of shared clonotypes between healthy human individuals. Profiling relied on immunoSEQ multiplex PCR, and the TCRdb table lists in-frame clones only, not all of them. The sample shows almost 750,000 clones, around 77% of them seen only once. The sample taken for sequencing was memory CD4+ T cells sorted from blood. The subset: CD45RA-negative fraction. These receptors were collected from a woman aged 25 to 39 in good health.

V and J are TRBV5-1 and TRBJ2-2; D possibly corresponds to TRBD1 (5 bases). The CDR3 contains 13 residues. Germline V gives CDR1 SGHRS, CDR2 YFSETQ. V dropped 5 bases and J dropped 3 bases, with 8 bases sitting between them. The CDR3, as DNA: TGCGCCAGCAGGTCAGGGCACACCGGGGAGCTGTTTTTT. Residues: CASRSGHTGELFF.

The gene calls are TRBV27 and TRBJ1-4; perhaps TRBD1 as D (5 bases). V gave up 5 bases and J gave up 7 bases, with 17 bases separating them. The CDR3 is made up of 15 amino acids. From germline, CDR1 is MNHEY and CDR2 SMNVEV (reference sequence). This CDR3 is CASSTGQGGFEKLFF. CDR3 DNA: TGTGCCAGCAGTACCGGACAAGGCGGGTTTGAAAAACTGTTTTTT.

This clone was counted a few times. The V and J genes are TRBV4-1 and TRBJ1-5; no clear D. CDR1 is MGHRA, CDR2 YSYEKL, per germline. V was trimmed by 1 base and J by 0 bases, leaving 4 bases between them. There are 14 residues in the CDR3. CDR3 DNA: TGCGCCAGCAGCCAAGTACTTAGCAATCAGCCCCAGCATTTT. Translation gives CASSQVLSNQPQHF.

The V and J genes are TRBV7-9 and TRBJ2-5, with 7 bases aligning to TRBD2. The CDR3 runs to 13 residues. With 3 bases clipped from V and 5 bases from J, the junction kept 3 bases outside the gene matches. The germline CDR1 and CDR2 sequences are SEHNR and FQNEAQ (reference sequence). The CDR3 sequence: CASSFLRGETQYF. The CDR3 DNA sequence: TGTGCCAGCAGCTTCCTGCGGGGGGAGACCCAGTACTTC.

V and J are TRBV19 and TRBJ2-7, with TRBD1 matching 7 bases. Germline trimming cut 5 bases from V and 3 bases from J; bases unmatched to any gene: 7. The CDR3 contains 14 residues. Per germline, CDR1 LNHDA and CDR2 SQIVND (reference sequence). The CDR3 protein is CASSHGTALYEQYF. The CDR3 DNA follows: TGTGCCAGTAGTCACGGGACAGCGCTCTACGAGCAGTACTTC.

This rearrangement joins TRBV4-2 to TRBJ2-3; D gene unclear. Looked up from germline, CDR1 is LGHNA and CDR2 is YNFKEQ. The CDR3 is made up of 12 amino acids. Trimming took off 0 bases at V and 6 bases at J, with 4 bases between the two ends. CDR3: CASSQEGDTQYF. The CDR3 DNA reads TGTGCCAGCAGCCAAGAAGGGGATACGCAGTATTTT.

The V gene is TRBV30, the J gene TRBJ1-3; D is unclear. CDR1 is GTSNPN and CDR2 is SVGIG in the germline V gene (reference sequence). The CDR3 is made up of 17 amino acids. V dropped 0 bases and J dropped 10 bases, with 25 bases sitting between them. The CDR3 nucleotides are TGTGCCTGGAGTGTACCCGACCGACGGTCTCCCTGGAAAACCATATATTTT. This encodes CAWSVPDRRSPWKTIYF.

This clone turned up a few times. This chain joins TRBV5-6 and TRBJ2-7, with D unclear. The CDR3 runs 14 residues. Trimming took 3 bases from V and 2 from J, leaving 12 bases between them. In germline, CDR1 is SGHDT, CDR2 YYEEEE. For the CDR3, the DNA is TGTGCCAGCAGCTCGGGTAGCCGCCCCTACGAGCAGTACTTC. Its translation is CASSSGSRPYEQYF.

The CDR3 DNA sequence: TGTGCCAGCAGCTTAGGCCAGGGTACCCCCGGGGAGCTGTTTTTT. It codes for CASSLGQGTPGELFF. The chain has TRBV7-9 and TRBJ2-2; D is possibly TRBD1 (5 bases). CDR3 length: 15 residues. V was cut by 1 base and J by 6 bases, with 12 bases left in between. The germline CDR1 and CDR2 sequences are SEHNR and FQNEAQ (reference sequence).

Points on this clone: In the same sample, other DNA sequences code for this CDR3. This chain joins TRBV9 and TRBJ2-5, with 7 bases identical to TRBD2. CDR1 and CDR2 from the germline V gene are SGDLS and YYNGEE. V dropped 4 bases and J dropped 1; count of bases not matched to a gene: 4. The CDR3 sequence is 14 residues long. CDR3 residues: CASSPGTIQETQYF. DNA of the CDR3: TGTGCCAGCAGCCCCGGGACTATCCAAGAGACCCAGTACTTC.

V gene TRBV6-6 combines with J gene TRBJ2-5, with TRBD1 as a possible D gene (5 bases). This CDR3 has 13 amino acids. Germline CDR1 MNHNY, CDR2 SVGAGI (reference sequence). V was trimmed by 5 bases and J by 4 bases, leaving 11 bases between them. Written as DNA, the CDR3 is TGTGCCAGCAGTCTAACACAGGTAGAGACCCAGTACTTC. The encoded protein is CASSLTQVETQYF.

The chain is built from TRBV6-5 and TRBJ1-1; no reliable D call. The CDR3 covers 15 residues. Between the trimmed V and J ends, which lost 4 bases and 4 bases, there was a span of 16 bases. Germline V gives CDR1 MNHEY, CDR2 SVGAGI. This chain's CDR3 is CASSLGRRTGTEAFF. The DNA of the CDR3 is TGTGCCAGCAGTTTGGGAAGGAGGACGGGCACTGAAGCTTTCTTT.

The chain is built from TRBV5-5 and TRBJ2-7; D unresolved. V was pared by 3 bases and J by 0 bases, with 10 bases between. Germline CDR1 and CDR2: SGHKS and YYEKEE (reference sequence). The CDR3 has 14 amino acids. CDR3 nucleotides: TGTGCCAGCAGCTCCTCCCCGGGCTCCTACGAGCAGTACTTC. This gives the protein CASSSSPGSYEQYF.

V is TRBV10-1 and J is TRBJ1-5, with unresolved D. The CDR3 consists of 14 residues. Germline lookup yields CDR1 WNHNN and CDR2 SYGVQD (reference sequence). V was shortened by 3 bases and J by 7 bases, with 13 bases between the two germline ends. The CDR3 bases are TGCGCCAGCAGTGAAGGCGGCGCCGGGCAGCCCCAGCATTTT. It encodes CASSEGGAGQPQHF.

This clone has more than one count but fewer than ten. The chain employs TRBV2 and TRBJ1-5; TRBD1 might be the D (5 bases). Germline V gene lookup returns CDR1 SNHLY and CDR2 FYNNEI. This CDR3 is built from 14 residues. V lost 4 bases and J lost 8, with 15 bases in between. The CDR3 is CASSGGGVREPQHF. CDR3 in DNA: TGTGCCAGCAGTGGGGGCGGGGTACGTGAGCCCCAGCATTTT.

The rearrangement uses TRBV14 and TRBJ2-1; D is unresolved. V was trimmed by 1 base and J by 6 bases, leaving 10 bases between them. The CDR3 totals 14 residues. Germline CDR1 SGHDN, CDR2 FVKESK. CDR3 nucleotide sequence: TGTGCCAGCAGCCAAGCGGGCAGGAGCAATGAGCAGTTCTTC. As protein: CASSQAGRSNEQFF.

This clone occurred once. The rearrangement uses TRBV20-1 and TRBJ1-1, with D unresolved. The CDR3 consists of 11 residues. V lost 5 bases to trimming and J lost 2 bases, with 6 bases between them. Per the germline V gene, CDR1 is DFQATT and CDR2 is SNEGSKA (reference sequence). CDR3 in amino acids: CSASSNTEAFF. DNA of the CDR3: TGCAGTGCTTCTAGCAACACTGAAGCTTTCTTT.

The CDR3: CASSQPPLGYEQYF. The DNA of the CDR3 is TGTGCCAGCAGTCAACCCCCTCTGGGTTACGAGCAGTACTTC. The chain links TRBV28 to TRBJ2-7; D ambiguous. The ends were cut back, 5 bases at V and 4 bases at J, with 15 bases in the middle. CDR3 length equals 14 residues. From germline, CDR1 is MDHEN and CDR2 SYDVKM.

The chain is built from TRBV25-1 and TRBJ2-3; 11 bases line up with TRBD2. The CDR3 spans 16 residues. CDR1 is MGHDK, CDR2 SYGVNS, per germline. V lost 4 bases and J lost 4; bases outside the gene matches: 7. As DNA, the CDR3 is TGTGCCAGCAGTGGACTAGCGGGATTAGGGGCAGATACGCAGTATTTT. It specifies CASSGLAGLGADTQYF.

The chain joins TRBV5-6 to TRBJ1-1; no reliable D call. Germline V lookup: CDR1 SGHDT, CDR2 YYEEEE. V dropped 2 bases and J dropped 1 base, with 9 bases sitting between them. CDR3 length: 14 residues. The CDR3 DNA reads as TGTGCCAGCAGCTTAGCTGGGTGGAACACTGAAGCTTTCTTT. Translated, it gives CASSLAGWNTEAFF.

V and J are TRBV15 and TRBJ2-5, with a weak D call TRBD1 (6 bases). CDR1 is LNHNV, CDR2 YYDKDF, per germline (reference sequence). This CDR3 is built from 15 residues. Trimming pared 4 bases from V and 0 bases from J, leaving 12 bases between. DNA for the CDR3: TGTGCCACCAGCAAACAGGGTCTGTACCAAGAGACCCAGTACTTC. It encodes CATSKQGLYQETQYF.